These T cell receptor beta chains were read from a single sample in a study of shared clonotypes between healthy human individuals. Measured with immunoSEQ multiplex PCR; TCRdb has only the in-frame clones, and not every one. The sample holds some 2,500,000 clones; over 85% are singletons and the top ten take 0.36%. Material: naive CD4+ T cells from PBMCs. All receptors derive from a young man in good health. Some clones in this sample may be carry-over from other donors' samples. Both conserved end residues are part of each CDR3. Each record gives: CDR3 protein, V gene.

CASSFLGTTSSYEQYF | TRBV5-1
CASSVDQDSNQPQHF | TRBV9
CASSTTSGHYYEQYF | TRBV19
CASSATGRADTQYF | TRBV18
CSQQGAGETQYF | TRBV29-1
CTTGGPDYGYTF | TRBV30
CASESGGLGNQPQHF | TRBV6-1
CASSNWAAAPWYEQFF | TRBV21-1
CARSLAGHGYTF | TRBV5-3
CASSLEWGETQYF | TRBV5-1
CASSFIQETQYF | TRBV11-2
CASRLGTDEQYF | TRBV6-1
CASSPPGQPPEAFF | TRBV28
CASSLTTGKTEAFF | TRBV5-1
CASSQVSQGVRETQYF | TRBV4-1
CASSEVDEQFF | TRBV2
CSVDGLSPYEQYF | TRBV29-1
CASSPQVGGETQYF | TRBV7-2
CASTIVGGLSSGNTIYF | TRBV28
CASSPVGVAEAFF | TRBV5-1
CASSDPGTGSLNTEAFF | TRBV6-1
CASSLTGTTTEAFF | TRBV5-6
CASGLVYGTSGTYEQYF | TRBV12-5
CASSNNRAGPGELFF | TRBV7-3
CASSSVHRGRSLEQYF | TRBV2
CASSDPGFLRFQETQYF | TRBV10-1
CASTLGTGGYTGELFF | TRBV5-1
CASSIIGSADTQYF | TRBV19
CASSQVLHGLGQAYEQYF | TRBV4-2